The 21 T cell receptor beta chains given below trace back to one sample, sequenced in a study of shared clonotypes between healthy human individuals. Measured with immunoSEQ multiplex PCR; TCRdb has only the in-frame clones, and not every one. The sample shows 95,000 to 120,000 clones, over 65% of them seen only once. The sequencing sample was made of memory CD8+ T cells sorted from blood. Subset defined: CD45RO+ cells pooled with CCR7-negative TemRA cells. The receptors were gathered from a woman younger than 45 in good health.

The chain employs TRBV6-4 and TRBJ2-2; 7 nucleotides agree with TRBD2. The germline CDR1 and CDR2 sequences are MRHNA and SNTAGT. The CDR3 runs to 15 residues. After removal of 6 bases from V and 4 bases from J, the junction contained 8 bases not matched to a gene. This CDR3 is CASSELAESTGELFF. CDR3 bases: TGTGCCAGCAGCGAGCTAGCGGAGTCCACCGGGGAGCTGTTTTTT.

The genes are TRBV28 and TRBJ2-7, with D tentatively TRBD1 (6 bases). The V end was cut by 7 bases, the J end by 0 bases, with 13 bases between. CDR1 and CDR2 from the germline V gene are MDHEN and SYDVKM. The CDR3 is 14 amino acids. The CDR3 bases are TGTGCCAGCATTCCCAGGGGACCCTCCTACGAGCAGTACTTC. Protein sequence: CASIPRGPSYEQYF.

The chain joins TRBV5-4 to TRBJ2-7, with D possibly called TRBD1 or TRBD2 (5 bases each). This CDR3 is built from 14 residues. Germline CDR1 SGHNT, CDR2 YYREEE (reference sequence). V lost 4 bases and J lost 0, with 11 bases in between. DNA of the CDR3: TGTGCCAGCAGCGTCGGGGCTGGCTCCTACGAGCAGTACTTC. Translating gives CASSVGAGSYEQYF.

The CDR3 here is CASSVALGQFGNTIYF. In nucleotides, the CDR3 is TGTGCCAGCAGCGTAGCTCTGGGGCAGTTTGGAAACACCATATATTTT. This chain joins TRBV9 and TRBJ1-3, with D perhaps matching TRBD1 (5 bases). Trimming took off 0 bases at V and 3 bases at J, with 13 bases between the two ends. Germline V gives CDR1 SGDLS, CDR2 YYNGEE. This CDR3 spans 16 amino acids.

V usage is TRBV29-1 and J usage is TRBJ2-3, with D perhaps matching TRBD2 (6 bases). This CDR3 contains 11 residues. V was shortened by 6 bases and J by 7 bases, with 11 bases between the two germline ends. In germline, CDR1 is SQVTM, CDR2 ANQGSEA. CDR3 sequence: CSVTSLNTQYF. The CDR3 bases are TGCAGCGTCACTAGCCTGAATACGCAGTATTTT.

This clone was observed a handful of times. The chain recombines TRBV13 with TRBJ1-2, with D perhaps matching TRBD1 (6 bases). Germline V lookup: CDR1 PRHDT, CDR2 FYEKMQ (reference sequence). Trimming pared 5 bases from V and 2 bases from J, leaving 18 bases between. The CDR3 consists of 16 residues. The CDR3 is CASSINRERGNYGYTF. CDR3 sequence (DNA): TGTGCCAGCAGCATCAACAGGGAGAGGGGAAACTATGGCTACACCTTC.

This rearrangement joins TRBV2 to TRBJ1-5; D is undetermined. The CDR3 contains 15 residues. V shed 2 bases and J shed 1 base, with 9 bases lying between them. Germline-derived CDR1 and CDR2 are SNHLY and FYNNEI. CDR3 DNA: TGTGCCAGCAGTGAAAGGGTATTGAGCAATCAGCCCCAGCATTTT. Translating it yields CASSERVLSNQPQHF.

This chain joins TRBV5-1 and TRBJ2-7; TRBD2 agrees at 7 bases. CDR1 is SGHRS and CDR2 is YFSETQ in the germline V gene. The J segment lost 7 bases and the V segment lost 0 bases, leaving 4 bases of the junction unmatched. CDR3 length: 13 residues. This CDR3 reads CASSLDVGGEQYF. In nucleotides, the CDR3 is TGCGCCAGCAGCTTGGATGTCGGGGGGGAGCAGTACTTC. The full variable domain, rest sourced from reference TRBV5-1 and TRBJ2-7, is KAGVTQTPRYLIKTRGQQVTLSCSPISGHRSVSWYQQTPGQGLQFLFEYFSETQRNKGNFPGRFSGRQFSNSRSEMNVSTLELGDSALYLCASSLDVGGEQYFGPGTRLTVT.

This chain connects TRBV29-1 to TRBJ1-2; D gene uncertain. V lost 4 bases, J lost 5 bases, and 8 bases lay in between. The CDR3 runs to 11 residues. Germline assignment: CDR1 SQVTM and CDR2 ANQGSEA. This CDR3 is CSVVDGYGYTF. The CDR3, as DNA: TGCAGCGTTGTGGACGGATATGGCTACACCTTC.

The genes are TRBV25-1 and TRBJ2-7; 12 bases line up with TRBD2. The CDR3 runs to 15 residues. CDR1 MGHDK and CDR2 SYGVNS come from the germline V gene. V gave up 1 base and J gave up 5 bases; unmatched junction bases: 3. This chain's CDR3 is CASSESASGRDEQYF. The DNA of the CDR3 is TGTGCCAGCAGTGAATCGGCTAGCGGGAGGGACGAGCAGTACTTC.

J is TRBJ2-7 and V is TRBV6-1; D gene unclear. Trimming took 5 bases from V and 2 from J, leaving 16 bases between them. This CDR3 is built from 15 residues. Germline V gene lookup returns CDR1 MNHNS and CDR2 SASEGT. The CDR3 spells CASSFLSSLPYEQYF. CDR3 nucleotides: TGTGCCAGCAGTTTTTTGTCCTCTCTACCCTACGAGCAGTACTTC.

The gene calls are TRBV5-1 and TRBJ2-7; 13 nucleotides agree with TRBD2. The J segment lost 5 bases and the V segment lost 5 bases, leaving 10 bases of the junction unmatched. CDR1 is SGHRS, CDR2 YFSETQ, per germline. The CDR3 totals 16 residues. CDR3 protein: CASSRRTSGSGDEQYF. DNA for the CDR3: TGCGCCAGCAGTCGAAGGACTAGCGGGAGTGGGGACGAGCAGTACTTC.

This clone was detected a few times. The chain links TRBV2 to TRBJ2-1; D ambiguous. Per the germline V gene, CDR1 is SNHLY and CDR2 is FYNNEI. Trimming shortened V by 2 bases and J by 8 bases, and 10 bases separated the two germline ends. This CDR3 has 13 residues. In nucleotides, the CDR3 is TGTGCCAGCAGTGAACCCGGACGGGATGAGCAGTTCTTC. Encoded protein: CASSEPGRDEQFF.

Written as DNA, the CDR3 is TGTGCCAGCAGCCAAATGCAGTCTGGCGAGCAGTACTTC. Protein product: CASSQMQSGEQYF. The V and J genes are TRBV16 and TRBJ2-7; D not certain. V lost 2 bases to trimming and J lost 6 bases, with 11 bases between them. CDR1 is KGHSY and CDR2 is FQNENV in the germline V gene. The CDR3 length is 13 residues.

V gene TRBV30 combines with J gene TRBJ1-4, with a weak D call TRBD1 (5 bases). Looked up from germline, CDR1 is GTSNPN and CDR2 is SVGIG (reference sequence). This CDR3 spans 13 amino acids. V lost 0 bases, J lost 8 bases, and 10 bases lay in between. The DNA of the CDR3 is TGTGCCTGGAGTGTCAGGGTAGGAGAAAAACTGTTTTTT. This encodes CAWSVRVGEKLFF.

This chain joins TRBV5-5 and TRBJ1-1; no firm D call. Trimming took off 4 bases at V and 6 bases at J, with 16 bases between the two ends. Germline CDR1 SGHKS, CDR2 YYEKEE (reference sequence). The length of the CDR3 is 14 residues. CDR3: CASSDSGEGPEAFF. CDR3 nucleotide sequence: TGTGCCAGCAGCGACTCCGGGGAGGGCCCTGAAGCTTTCTTT.

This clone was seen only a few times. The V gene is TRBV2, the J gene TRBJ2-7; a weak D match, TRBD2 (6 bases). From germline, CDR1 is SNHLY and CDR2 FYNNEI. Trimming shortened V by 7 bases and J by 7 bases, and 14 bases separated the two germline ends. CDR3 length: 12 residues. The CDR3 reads CASKRGRGEQYF. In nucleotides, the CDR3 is TGTGCCAGCAAGAGGGGCCGGGGGGAGCAGTACTTC. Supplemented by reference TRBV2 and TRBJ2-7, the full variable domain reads EPEVTQTPSHQVTQMGQEVILRCVPISNHLYFYWYRQILGQKVEFLVSFYNNEISEKSEIFDDQFSVERPDGSNFTLKIRSTKLEDSAMYFCASKRGRGEQYFGPGTRLTVT.

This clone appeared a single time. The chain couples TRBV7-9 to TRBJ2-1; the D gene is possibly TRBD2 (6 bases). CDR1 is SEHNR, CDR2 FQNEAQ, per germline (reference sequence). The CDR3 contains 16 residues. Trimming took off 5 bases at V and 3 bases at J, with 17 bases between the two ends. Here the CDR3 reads CASSPKIGRFYNEQFF. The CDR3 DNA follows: TGTGCCAGCAGCCCCAAGATCGGGAGATTCTACAATGAGCAGTTCTTC.

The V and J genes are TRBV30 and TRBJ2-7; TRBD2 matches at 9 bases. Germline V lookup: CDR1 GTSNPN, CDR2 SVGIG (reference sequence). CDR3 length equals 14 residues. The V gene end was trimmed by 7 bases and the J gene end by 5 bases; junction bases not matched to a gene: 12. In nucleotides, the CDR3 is TGTGCCTACCAAGGCCTAGCGGGATTAGACGAGCAGTACTTC. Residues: CAYQGLAGLDEQYF.

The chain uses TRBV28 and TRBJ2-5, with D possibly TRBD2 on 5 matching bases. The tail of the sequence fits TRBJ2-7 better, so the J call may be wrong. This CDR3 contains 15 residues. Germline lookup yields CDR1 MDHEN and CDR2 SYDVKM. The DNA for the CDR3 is TGTGCCAGCACCCCAGCGGCTCTGGCCTCCTACGAGCAGTACTTC. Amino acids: CASTPAALASYEQYF.

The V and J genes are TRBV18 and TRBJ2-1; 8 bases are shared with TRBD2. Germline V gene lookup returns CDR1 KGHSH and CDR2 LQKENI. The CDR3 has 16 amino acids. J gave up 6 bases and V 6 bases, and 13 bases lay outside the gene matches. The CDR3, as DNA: TGTGCCAGCTCCCCTATGAATAGCGGGAATTCCAATGAGCAGTTCTTC. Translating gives CASSPMNSGNSNEQFF.